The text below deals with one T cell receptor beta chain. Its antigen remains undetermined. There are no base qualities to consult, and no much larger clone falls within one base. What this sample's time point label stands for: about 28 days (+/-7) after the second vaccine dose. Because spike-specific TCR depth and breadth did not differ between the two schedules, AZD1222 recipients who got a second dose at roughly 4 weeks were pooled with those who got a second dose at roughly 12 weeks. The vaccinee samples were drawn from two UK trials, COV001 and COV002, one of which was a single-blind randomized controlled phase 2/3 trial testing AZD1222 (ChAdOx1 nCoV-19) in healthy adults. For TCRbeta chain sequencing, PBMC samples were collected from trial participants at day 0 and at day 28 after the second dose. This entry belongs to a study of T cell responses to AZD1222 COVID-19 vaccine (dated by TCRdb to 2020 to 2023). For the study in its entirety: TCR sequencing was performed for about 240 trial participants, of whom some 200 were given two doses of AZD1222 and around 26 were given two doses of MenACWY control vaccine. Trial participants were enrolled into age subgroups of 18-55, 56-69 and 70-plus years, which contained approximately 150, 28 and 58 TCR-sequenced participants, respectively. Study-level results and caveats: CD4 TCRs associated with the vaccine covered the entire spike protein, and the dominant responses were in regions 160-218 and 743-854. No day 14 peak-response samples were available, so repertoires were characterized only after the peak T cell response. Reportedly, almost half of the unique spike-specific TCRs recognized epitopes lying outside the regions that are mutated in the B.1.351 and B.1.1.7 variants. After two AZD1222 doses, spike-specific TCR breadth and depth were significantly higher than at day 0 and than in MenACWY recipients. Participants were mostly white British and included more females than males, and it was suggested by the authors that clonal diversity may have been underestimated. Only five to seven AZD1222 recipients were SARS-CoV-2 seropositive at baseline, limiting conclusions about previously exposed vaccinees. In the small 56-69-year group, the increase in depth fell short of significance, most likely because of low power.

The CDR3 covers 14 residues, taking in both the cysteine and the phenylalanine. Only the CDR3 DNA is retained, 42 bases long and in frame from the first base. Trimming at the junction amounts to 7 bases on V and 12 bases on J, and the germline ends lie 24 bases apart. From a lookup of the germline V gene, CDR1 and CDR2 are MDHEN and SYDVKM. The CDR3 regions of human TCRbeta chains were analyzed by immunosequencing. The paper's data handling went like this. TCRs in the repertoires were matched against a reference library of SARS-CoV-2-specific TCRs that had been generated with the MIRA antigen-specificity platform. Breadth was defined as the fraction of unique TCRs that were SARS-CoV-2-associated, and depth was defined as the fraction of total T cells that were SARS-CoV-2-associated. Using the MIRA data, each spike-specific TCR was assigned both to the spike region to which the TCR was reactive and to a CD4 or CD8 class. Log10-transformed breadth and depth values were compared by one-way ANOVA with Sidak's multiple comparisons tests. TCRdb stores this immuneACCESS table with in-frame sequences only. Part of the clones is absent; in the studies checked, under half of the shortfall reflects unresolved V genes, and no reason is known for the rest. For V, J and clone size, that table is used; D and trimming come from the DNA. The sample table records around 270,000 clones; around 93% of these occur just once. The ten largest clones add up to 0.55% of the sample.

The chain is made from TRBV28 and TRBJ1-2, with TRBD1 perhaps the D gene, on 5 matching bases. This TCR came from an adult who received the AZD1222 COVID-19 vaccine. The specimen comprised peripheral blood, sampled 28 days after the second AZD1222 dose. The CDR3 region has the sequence CASKGKEWGKIDTF. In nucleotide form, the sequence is TGTGCCAGCAAGGGCAAAGAGTGGGGGAAAATTGACACCTTC.